This T cell receptor (beta chain) was obtained from a study of blood T cell repertoires in COVID-19. Looking at the study overall: COVID-19 samples, acute and convalescent, were from the United States, Italy and Spain.

Clones were read by immunoSEQ multiplex PCR, and TCRdb kept only the in-frame ones, dropping some. The table records about 130,000 clones, approximately 83% of them present only once. Individuals drawn from around 25 US areas were roughly 18 to 95 years old. The CDR3 covers 14 residues. The germline CDR1 and CDR2 sequences are SGHDN and FVKESK. Trimming stripped 1 base from V and 8 bases from J, with 14 bases between. Material: PBMCs or T cells enriched from blood (not recorded which). This sequence originates from a man aged 45-60 years who had recovered from COVID-19. This chain joins TRBV14 and TRBJ1-2, with D possibly TRBD1 on 5 matching bases. The CDR3 sequence: CASSQGSGWGGYTF. CDR3 nucleotide sequence: TGTGCCAGCAGCCAAGGGTCAGGTTGGGGCGGCTACACCTTC.